This T cell receptor beta chain is drawn from a study of T cell repertoires in cytomegalovirus infection. Study information: Public TCR beta signatures indicated both CMV infection and matching HLA type. Study-level findings and limits: CMV-specific TCR beta clonotypes restricted by HLA-C dominated the ex vivo response.

This clonotype was seen only a few times. Its antigen is still unknown. Via MiXCR, TCRdb re-called the reads, giving one row per CDR3 protein. The repertoire holds 200,000 to 300,000 distinct CDR3 sequences, roughly an eighth seen once, with roughly 9.7% in the top ten. CDR3 length: 16 residues. With V trimmed by 0 bases and J by 2 bases, 5 bases remained unmatched. CDR1 and CDR2 from the germline V gene are SGHRS and YFSETQ. Sample: PBMCs. J is TRBJ2-3 and V is TRBV5-1; 8 nucleotides agree with TRBD2. The receptor's source is a human donor in good health (CMV status not recorded). Some clones in this sample may be carry-over from other donors' samples. The CDR3 sequence is CASSLGNSGNTDTQYF. CDR3 DNA: TGCGCCAGCAGCTTGGGGAATAGCGGGAACACAGATACGCAGTATTTT.